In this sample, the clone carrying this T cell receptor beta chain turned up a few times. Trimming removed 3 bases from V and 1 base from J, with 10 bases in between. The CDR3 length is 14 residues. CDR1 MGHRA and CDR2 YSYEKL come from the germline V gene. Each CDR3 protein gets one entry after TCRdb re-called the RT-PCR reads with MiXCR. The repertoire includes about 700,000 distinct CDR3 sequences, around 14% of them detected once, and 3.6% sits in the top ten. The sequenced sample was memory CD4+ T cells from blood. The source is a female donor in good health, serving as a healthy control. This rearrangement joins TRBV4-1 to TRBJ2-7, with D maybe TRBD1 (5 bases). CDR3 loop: CASSQMDKSYEQYF. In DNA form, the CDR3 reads TGCGCCAGCAGCCAGATGGACAAGTCCTACGAGCAGTACTTC.